These 25 T cell receptor beta chains originate from one sample sequenced in a study of cytomegalovirus exposure and HLA in healthy donors. The primer mix had 60 Vbeta and 13 Jbeta primers. Sequencing used immunoSEQ multiplex PCR; TCRdb keeps in-frame clones, though not all of them. The sample lists 90,000 to 150,000 clones; more than 80% were seen once. The sequenced sample consisted of PBMCs. These receptors were collected from a man in his forties in good health and CMV-seronegative.

This clone showed up just a few times. The rearrangement links TRBV18 to TRBJ2-1, with 13 bases aligning to TRBD2. CDR3 length: 16 amino acids. The germline V gene encodes CDR1 KGHSH and CDR2 LQKENI. The V gene end was trimmed by 3 bases and the J gene end by 7 bases; junction bases not matched to a gene: 6. In DNA form, the CDR3 reads TGTGCCAGCTCACCCTGGACTAGCGGGAGCCATAATGAGCAGTTCTTC. Translated, it gives CASSPWTSGSHNEQFF.

This chain uses TRBV9 with TRBJ2-1, with D perhaps TRBD2 (5 bases). Looked up from germline, CDR1 is SGDLS and CDR2 is YYNGEE. The CDR3 totals 14 residues. Between the trimmed V and J ends, which lost 0 bases and 7 bases, there was a span of 11 bases. The CDR3 sequence is CASSVVSGPNEQFF. The DNA of the CDR3 is TGTGCCAGCAGCGTAGTAAGCGGCCCAAATGAGCAGTTCTTC.

This chain uses TRBV27 with TRBJ2-5, with D tentatively TRBD1 (6 bases). The CDR3 covers 14 residues. CDR1 and CDR2 (germline): MNHEY, SMNVEV (reference sequence). Between the trimmed V and J ends, which lost 5 bases and 3 bases, there was a span of 13 bases. CDR3 DNA: TGTGCCAGCAGTCCTGGGGGCACCGAAGAGACCCAGTACTTC. Translated, it gives CASSPGGTEETQYF.

To note about this clone: One end of the junction fails to match germline, which may point to a read error. The chain couples TRBV10-3 to TRBJ2-7; tentatively, D is TRBD2 (6 bases). Per germline, CDR1 ENHRY and CDR2 SYGVKD. The CDR3 consists of 13 residues. The DNA of the CDR3 is TGTGCCATCAGGCGGGAACCCTCCGACGAGCAGTACTTC. This codes for CAIRREPSDEQYF.

J is TRBJ2-7 and V is TRBV13; TRBD2 agrees at 7 bases. The CDR3 totals 15 residues. Germline V gives CDR1 PRHDT, CDR2 FYEKMQ (reference sequence). J lost 2 bases, V lost 2 bases, and 6 bases had no gene match. The CDR3 DNA sequence: TGTGCCAGCAGCTTACGGACTAGAGGTACCTACGAGCAGTACTTC. Amino acid sequence: CASSLRTRGTYEQYF.

The V call is TRBV18, the J call TRBJ1-5; TRBD1 might be the D (5 bases). With 1 base removed from V and 3 bases from J, the gap between germline ends came to 7 bases. Looked up from germline, CDR1 is KGHSH and CDR2 is LQKENI. This CDR3 is 14 amino acids long. The CDR3 DNA follows: TGTGCCAGCTCACCACGACAGCTCAATCAGCCCCAGCATTTT. Encoded protein: CASSPRQLNQPQHF.

J is TRBJ1-1 and V is TRBV6-5; D is perhaps TRBD1 (5 bases). Trimming cost V 0 bases and J 5 bases, with 10 bases left between them. The CDR3 contains 14 residues. Germline-derived CDR1 and CDR2 are MNHEY and SVGAGI. The CDR3 sequence: CASSYSLAGTEAFF. CDR3 nucleotide sequence: TGTGCCAGCAGTTACTCTTTGGCAGGGACTGAAGCTTTCTTT.

The chain employs TRBV10-3 and TRBJ2-1, with D hard to call. The germline V gene encodes CDR1 ENHRY and CDR2 SYGVKD. The V gene lost 8 bases and the J gene lost 6 bases, with 5 bases spanning the gap. This CDR3 is built from 10 residues. CDR3 sequence (DNA): TGTGCCATCGGCAGCAATGAGCAGTTCTTC. Residues: CAIGSNEQFF.

The chain carries TRBV29-1 and TRBJ2-4; D is possibly TRBD1 (5 bases). The V end lost 1 base, the J end lost 9 bases, and 13 bases lay between the germline ends. CDR3 size: 13 residues. CDR1 and CDR2 from the germline V gene are SQVTM and ANQGSEA. The CDR3 loop is CSVEVQVRGIQYF. In DNA form, the CDR3 reads TGCAGCGTTGAAGTACAGGTAAGGGGCATTCAGTACTTC.

This rearrangement joins TRBV28 to TRBJ1-1; maybe TRBD1 (5 bases). Trimming pared 7 bases from V and 7 bases from J, leaving 22 bases between. The CDR3 has 15 amino acids. CDR1 and CDR2 from the germline V gene are MDHEN and SYDVKM. The chain's CDR3 is CASNKPGLQAREAFF. CDR3 nucleotide sequence: TGTGCCAGCAACAAACCGGGACTCCAAGCCCGTGAAGCTTTCTTT. Variable domain in full (rest from reference TRBV28 and TRBJ1-1): DVKVTQSSRYLVKRTGEKVFLECVQDMDHENMFWYRQDPGLGLRLIYFSYDVKMKEKGDIPEGYSVSREKKERFSLILESASTNQTSMYLCASNKPGLQAREAFFGQGTRLTVV.

The chain uses TRBV6-5 and TRBJ1-2, with D uncertain. CDR3 length equals 16 residues. V was clipped by 0 bases and J by 8 bases, with 19 bases between them. CDR1 and CDR2 from the germline V gene are MNHEY and SVGAGI. CDR3: CASSYSPSGLPAGYTF. In nucleotides, the CDR3 is TGTGCCAGCAGTTACTCCCCCTCGGGGTTGCCGGCGGGCTACACCTTC.

The rearrangement uses TRBV29-1 and TRBJ1-2; 7 positions match TRBD1. CDR1 is SQVTM and CDR2 is ANQGSEA in the germline V gene. V lost 0 bases to trimming and J lost 7 bases; unmatched junction nucleotides: 8. This CDR3 spans 14 amino acids. DNA for the CDR3: TGCAGCGTTGAAGATCCCGACAGGGTGGGTGGCTACACCTTC. Its protein is CSVEDPDRVGGYTF.

The chain combines TRBV19 with TRBJ2-2; TRBD1 agrees at 8 bases. V shed 6 bases, J shed 3 bases, and the junction held 6 bases outside the gene matches. The germline V gene encodes CDR1 LNHDA and CDR2 SQIVND (reference sequence). The CDR3 is 15 amino acids. The CDR3 loop is CASRTGQGDTGELFF. For the CDR3, the DNA is TGTGCCAGTAGGACCGGACAGGGCGACACCGGGGAGCTGTTTTTT.

The chain combines TRBV15 with TRBJ2-1; 10 nucleotides agree with TRBD2. With 0 bases clipped from V and 9 bases from J, the junction kept 5 bases outside the gene matches. The germline V gene has CDR1 LNHNV and CDR2 YYDKDF (reference sequence). The CDR3 runs 15 residues. CDR3 sequence: CATSRDLAGAVEQFF. As DNA, the CDR3 is TGTGCCACCAGCAGAGATCTAGCGGGAGCAGTTGAGCAGTTCTTC. Variable domain in full (rest from reference TRBV15 and TRBJ2-1): DAMVIQNPRYQVTQFGKPVTLSCSQTLNHNVMYWYQQKSSQAPKLLFHYYDKDFNNEADTPDNFQSRRPNTSFCFLDIRSPGLGDTAMYLCATSRDLAGAVEQFFGPGTRLTVL.

The gene calls are TRBV19 and TRBJ1-5; 12 positions match TRBD1. The CDR3 has 18 amino acids. The junction had 12 bases not matched to a gene; V was cut back by 5 bases and J by 4 bases. The germline V gene encodes CDR1 LNHDA and CDR2 SQIVND (reference sequence). The CDR3 DNA reads as TGTGCCAGTAGTTCACCGGGACAGGGGGCAGGAGGAAATCAGCCCCAGCATTTT. Amino acid sequence: CASSSPGQGAGGNQPQHF. The full variable domain, rest sourced from reference TRBV19 and TRBJ1-5, is DGGITQSPKYLFRKEGQNVTLSCEQNLNHDAMYWYRQDPGQGLRLIYYSQIVNDFQKGDIAEGYSVSREKKESFPLTVTSAQKNPTAFYLCASSSPGQGAGGNQPQHFGDGTRLSIL.

The rearrangement uses TRBV28 and TRBJ2-3, with 7 bases that match TRBD2. This CDR3 has 13 residues. With 10 bases clipped from V and 1 base from J, the junction kept 5 bases outside the gene matches. Germline V gene lookup returns CDR1 MDHEN and CDR2 SYDVKM. CDR3 sequence reads: CATQRGRTDTQYF. The CDR3 DNA follows: TGTGCCACCCAGCGGGGCCGCACAGATACGCAGTATTTT.

The J gene is TRBJ2-1, the V gene TRBV28; 7 bases line up with TRBD2. Germline V gene data show CDR1 as MDHEN and CDR2 as SYDVKM. The CDR3 spans 15 residues. V was clipped by 6 bases and J by 5 bases; unmatched bases: 10. In nucleotides, the CDR3 is TGTGCCAGCAGACCCGGGGGGAGGCCCAACAATGAGCAGTTCTTC. It encodes CASRPGGRPNNEQFF. Based on the CDR3 plus reference TRBV28 and TRBJ2-1, the full variable domain is DVKVTQSSRYLVKRTGEKVFLECVQDMDHENMFWYRQDPGLGLRLIYFSYDVKMKEKGDIPEGYSVSREKKERFSLILESASTNQTSMYLCASRPGGRPNNEQFFGPGTRLTVL.

V and J are TRBV12-5 and TRBJ2-5, with 10 nucleotides matching TRBD2. Germline CDR1 reads LGHNT; CDR2 reads FRNRAP. The CDR3 runs 15 residues. V lost 5 bases to trimming and J lost 5 bases; unmatched junction nucleotides: 8. The CDR3 DNA reads TGTGCTAGTGGTCTGCCTAGCGGGAGTGTCGAGACCCAGTACTTC. Translated: CASGLPSGSVETQYF.

The chain joins TRBV5-1 to TRBJ1-2; tentatively, D is TRBD1 (6 bases). V shed 0 bases and J shed 2 bases, with 23 bases lying between them. Germline assignment: CDR1 SGHRS and CDR2 YFSETQ. This CDR3 comprises 19 residues. CDR3 protein: CASSLVAGGAEVGNYGYTF. Written as DNA, the CDR3 is TGCGCCAGCAGCTTGGTCGCTGGGGGCGCAGAGGTAGGGAACTATGGCTACACCTTC. The full variable domain, in which reference TRBV5-1 and TRBJ1-2 provide the parts outside the CDR3, is KAGVTQTPRYLIKTRGQQVTLSCSPISGHRSVSWYQQTPGQGLQFLFEYFSETQRNKGNFPGRFSGRQFSNSRSEMNVSTLELGDSALYLCASSLVAGGAEVGNYGYTFGSGTRLTVV.

This clone was detected only once. The gene calls are TRBV11-2 and TRBJ2-7; 14 positions match TRBD2. The germline CDR1 and CDR2 sequences are SGHAT and FQNNGV. This CDR3 has 16 amino acids. V shed 6 bases and J 3 bases; nucleotides not matched to a gene: 7. This chain's CDR3 is CASRGTSGGMYYEQYF. The CDR3 DNA follows: TGTGCCAGCAGAGGGACTAGCGGGGGAATGTACTACGAGCAGTACTTC.

This clone was seen only once. The J gene is TRBJ1-2, the V gene TRBV7-2; TRBD1 agrees at 8 bases. The junction had 10 bases not matched to a gene; V was cut back by 5 bases and J by 8 bases. This CDR3 comprises 14 residues. Germline CDR1 and CDR2: SGHTA and FQGNSA. CDR3 sequence reads: CASSGGQGSDGYTF. As DNA, the CDR3 is TGTGCCAGCAGCGGAGGACAGGGTTCCGACGGCTACACCTTC.

A single count supports this clone. The chain joins TRBV11-2 to TRBJ1-1, with D perhaps TRBD1 (5 bases). V was cut by 5 bases and J by 7 bases, with 20 bases left in between. Germline V gene data show CDR1 as SGHAT and CDR2 as FQNNGV. The CDR3 has 15 amino acids. In nucleotides, the CDR3 is TGTGCCAGCAGCCTCGCGGGGGGGGTGGGCGGTGAAGCTTTCTTT. Translated, it gives CASSLAGGVGGEAFF.

The chain carries TRBV19 and TRBJ1-1; 7 bases agree with TRBD1. Per the germline V gene, CDR1 is LNHDA and CDR2 is SQIVND (reference sequence). The length of the CDR3 is 13 residues. V gave up 5 bases and J gave up 8 bases; unmatched junction bases: 8. CDR3 in DNA: TGTGCCAGTAGTTTCCACGACAGGGAAGAAGCTTTCTTT. Encoded protein: CASSFHDREEAFF.

CDR3 region: CASSRGPGEGEQYF. The CDR3 DNA is TGTGCCAGCAGCAGGGGCCCAGGAGAAGGCGAGCAGTACTTC. This chain connects TRBV5-4 to TRBJ2-7; a possible D gene is TRBD1 (5 bases). This CDR3 contains 14 residues. Germline CDR1 and CDR2: SGHNT and YYREEE (reference sequence). With 4 bases removed from V and 6 bases from J, the gap between germline ends came to 17 bases.

This clone was observed once. The J gene is TRBJ1-2, the V gene TRBV27; possibly TRBD1 for D (5 bases). CDR1 and CDR2 (germline): MNHEY, SMNVEV (reference sequence). This CDR3 comprises 15 residues. V lost 1 base to trimming and J lost 0 bases, with 9 bases between them. CDR3 sequence reads: CASSLWGGTNYGYTF. The CDR3, as DNA: TGTGCCAGCAGTTTATGGGGGGGAACTAACTATGGCTACACCTTC.